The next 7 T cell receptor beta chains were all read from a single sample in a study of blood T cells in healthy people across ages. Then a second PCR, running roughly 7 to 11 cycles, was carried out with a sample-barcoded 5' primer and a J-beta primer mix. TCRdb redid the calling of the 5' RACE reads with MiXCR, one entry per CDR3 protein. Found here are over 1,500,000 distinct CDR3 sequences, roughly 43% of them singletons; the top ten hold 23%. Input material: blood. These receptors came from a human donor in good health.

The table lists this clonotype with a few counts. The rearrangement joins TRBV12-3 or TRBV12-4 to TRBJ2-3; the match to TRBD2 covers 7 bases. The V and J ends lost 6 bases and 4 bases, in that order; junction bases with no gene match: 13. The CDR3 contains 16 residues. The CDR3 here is CASSPRLALSSDTQYF. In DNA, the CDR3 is TGTGCCAGCAGCCCCCGACTAGCTCTGTCGTCAGATACGCAGTATTTT.

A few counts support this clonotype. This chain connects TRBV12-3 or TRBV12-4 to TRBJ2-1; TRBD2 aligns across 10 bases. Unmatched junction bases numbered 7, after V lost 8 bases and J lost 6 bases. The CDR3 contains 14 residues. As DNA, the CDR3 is TGTGCCAGCCGTCTAGCGGGGGAACTCAATGAGCAGTTCTTC. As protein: CASRLAGELNEQFF.

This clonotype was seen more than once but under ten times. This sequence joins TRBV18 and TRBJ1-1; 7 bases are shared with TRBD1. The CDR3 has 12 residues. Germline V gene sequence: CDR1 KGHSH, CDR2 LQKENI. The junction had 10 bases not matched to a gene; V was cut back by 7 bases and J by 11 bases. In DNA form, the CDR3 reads TGTGCCAGCTTTGAAACGGACAGGAATGCTTTCTTT. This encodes CASFETDRNAFF.

The CDR3 protein is CSASRSGGVNEQFF. The CDR3 region has the DNA TGCAGTGCTAGTCGTAGCGGGGGGGTCAATGAGCAGTTCTTC. The V call is TRBV20-1, the J call TRBJ2-1; TRBD2 aligns across 11 bases. The CDR3 runs to 14 residues. Losses at the gene ends were 3 bases for V and 6 bases for J; bases not matched to a gene: 4. CDR1 and CDR2 from the germline V gene are DFQATT and SNEGSKA (reference sequence).

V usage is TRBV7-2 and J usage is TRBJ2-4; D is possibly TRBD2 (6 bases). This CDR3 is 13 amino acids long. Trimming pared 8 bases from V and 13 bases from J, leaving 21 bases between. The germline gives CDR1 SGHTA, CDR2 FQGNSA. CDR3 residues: CASGGYFSYGQYF. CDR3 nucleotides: TGTGCCAGCGGGGGGTACTTCTCCTACGGGCAGTACTTC.

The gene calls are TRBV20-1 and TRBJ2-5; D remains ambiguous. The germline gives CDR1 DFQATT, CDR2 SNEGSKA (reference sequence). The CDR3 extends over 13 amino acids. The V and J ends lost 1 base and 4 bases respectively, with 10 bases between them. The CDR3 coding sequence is TGCAGTGCTAGAGGTGTCGTTCGAGAGACCCAGTACTTC. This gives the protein CSARGVVRETQYF.

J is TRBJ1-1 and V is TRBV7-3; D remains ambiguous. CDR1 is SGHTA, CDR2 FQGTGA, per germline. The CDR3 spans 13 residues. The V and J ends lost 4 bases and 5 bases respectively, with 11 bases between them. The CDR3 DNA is TGTGCCAGCAGCTATTTTGAGGGAACTGAAGCTTTCTTT. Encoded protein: CASSYFEGTEAFF.